This TCR beta chain came from a study of early T cells in non-severe SARS-CoV-2 infection. On the study more broadly: With bulk RNA from unsorted whole blood as input, sequencing yielded unpaired chains. Study outcomes and limitations: Matching with VDJdb favored anti-spike CD8 responses (missing private and CD4 specificities).

In this sample, this clonotype is medium-sized. The antigen remains unidentified. Germline assignment: CDR1 SGHNT and CDR2 YYREEE (reference sequence). CDR3 length: 15 amino acids. The V and J ends lost 2 bases and 4 bases, in that order; junction bases with no gene match: 5. The TCR library protocol was used to attach unique molecular identifiers. These identifiers were attached to individual cDNA molecules. TCRdb independently ran MiXCR on the 5' RACE reads; one entry per CDR3 protein. The data show around 67,000 distinct CDR3 sequences, about 9.9% seen once. The V gene is TRBV5-4, the J gene TRBJ2-5; TRBD2 matches at 10 bases. This clonotype originated in an adult who was a healthcare worker with PCR-confirmed SARS-CoV-2 infection or an uninfected control (not recorded which). The sample consisted of whole blood. The CDR3 loop reads CASSFLAGAPETQYF. The DNA of the CDR3 is TGTGCCAGCAGCTTCCTAGCGGGAGCCCCAGAGACCCAGTACTTC.